These 31 T cell receptor beta chains were all obtained from the same sample, sequenced in a study of metastatic and nonmetastatic thyroid tumors. No treatment of any kind had been given to any patient before thyroid surgery. Via MiXCR, TCRdb re-called the PCR reads. Among some 23,000 clones listed, about 25% were seen once. Sequencing was performed on tumor tissue. The receptors were gathered from a female donor with papillary thyroid cancer or a benign thyroid nodule (not recorded which). Some clones in this sample may be carry-over from other donors' samples.

Judged by abundance, this clone is medium-sized. This chain uses TRBV6-1 with TRBJ1-1, with D possibly TRBD1 on 6 matching bases. CDR3 size: 14 residues. Trimming shortened V by 6 bases and J by 8 bases, and 19 bases separated the two germline ends. CDR1 is MNHNS, CDR2 SASEGT, per germline. CDR3 sequence reads: CASRGNTGTREAFF. The CDR3 DNA is TGTGCCAGCAGAGGGAACACCGGGACAAGAGAAGCTTTCTTT.

This chain connects TRBV11-3 to TRBJ2-7, with unresolved D. V was pared by 1 base and J by 0 bases, with 4 bases between. CDR3 length: 13 amino acids. The germline V gene encodes CDR1 SGHNT and CDR2 YENEEA. Here the CDR3 reads CASSLGSSYEQYF. As DNA, the CDR3 is TGTGCCAGCAGCTTAGGCAGCTCCTACGAGCAGTACTTC.

Ten or more counts support this clone. This chain links TRBV7-2 with TRBJ1-2; no clear D gene. Germline-derived CDR1 and CDR2 are SGHTA and FQGNSA. The length of the CDR3 is 13 residues. The ends were cut back, 5 bases at V and 7 bases at J, with 14 bases in the middle. DNA of the CDR3: TGTGCCAGCAGCACGACTGTACTATCTGGCTACACCTTC. Translated: CASSTTVLSGYTF.

The genes are TRBV11-2 and TRBJ2-7; TRBD1 matches 9 bases. The germline V gene has CDR1 SGHAT and CDR2 FQNNGV. J lost 2 bases, V lost 4 bases, and 6 bases had no gene match. The CDR3 is made up of 15 amino acids. CDR3 DNA sequence: TGTGCCAGCAGCTCAGGGACAGGGCGGACCTACGAGCAGTACTTC. This sequence encodes CASSSGTGRTYEQYF. Full variable domain (outside the CDR3, taken from reference TRBV11-2 and TRBJ2-7): EAGVAQSPRYKIIEKRQSVAFWCNPISGHATLYWYQQILGQGPKLLIQFQNNGVVDDSQLPKDRFSAERLKGVDSTLKIQPAKLEDSAVYLCASSSGTGRTYEQYFGPGTRLTVT.

This clone was picked up a small number of times. The chain employs TRBV2 and TRBJ1-1, with D hard to call. Deletions cut 5 bases from V and 1 base from J, with 11 bases between. CDR3 length: 14 residues. Germline V gives CDR1 SNHLY, CDR2 FYNNEI. CDR3 residues: CASSPREENTEAFF. CDR3 nucleotides: TGTGCCAGCAGTCCCCGGGAAGAGAACACTGAAGCTTTCTTT.

In regard to this clone: A much more abundant neighbour one base away suggests this may be a read error. This sequence joins TRBV6-5 and TRBJ2-1; 10 nucleotides agree with TRBD1. The CDR3 extends over 18 amino acids. The V segment lost 6 bases and the J segment 6 bases; nucleotides outside the gene matches: 17. CDR1 is MNHEY, CDR2 SVGAGI, per germline. The CDR3 region has the DNA TGTGCCAGCAGCCGACGGGGTGTGGGGACAGGGGCGCGCAATGAGCAGTTCTTC. Protein product: CASSRRGVGTGARNEQFF.

This clone has a handful of counts. The chain recombines TRBV10-1 with TRBJ2-2; D might be TRBD2 (6 bases). V was pared by 10 bases and J by 5 bases, with 14 bases between. Germline values: CDR1 WNHNN, CDR2 SYGVQD (reference sequence). The length of the CDR3 is 13 residues. The DNA of the CDR3 is TGCGCCACCAGACTAGAAAGGACCGGGGAGCTGTTTTTT. Translation gives CATRLERTGELFF.

Within the sample, this clone is medium-sized. The J gene is TRBJ2-2, the V gene TRBV20-1; 8 bases line up with TRBD1. The V gene end was trimmed by 4 bases and the J gene end by 6 bases; junction bases not matched to a gene: 1. The length of the CDR3 is 12 residues. The germline CDR1 and CDR2 sequences are DFQATT and SNEGSKA (reference sequence). The DNA of the CDR3 is TGCAGTGCTAAACAGGGGGCCGGGGAGCTGTTTTTT. Protein product: CSAKQGAGELFF.

V is TRBV11-1 and J is TRBJ2-6, with D perhaps matching TRBD1 (6 bases). The CDR3 consists of 16 residues. Germline V gene data show CDR1 as SGHAT and CDR2 as FQDESV (reference sequence). The V end was cut by 1 base, the J end by 8 bases, with 15 bases between. CDR3 loop: CASSLEGQLWSNVLTF. CDR3 DNA sequence: TGTGCCAGCAGCTTAGAGGGACAACTCTGGTCCAACGTCCTGACTTTC.

Ten or more counts support this clone. The J gene is TRBJ2-3, the V gene TRBV19, with D possibly being TRBD1 or TRBD2 (6 bases each). The ends were cut back, 7 bases at V and 4 bases at J, with 12 bases in the middle. Germline-derived CDR1 and CDR2 are LNHDA and SQIVND (reference sequence). The CDR3 has 13 residues. CDR3 residues: CASTTGRSDTQYF. The CDR3 DNA reads as TGTGCCAGTACCACAGGGAGGTCAGATACGCAGTATTTT. Together with reference TRBV19 and TRBJ2-3, the CDR3 gives the full variable domain: DGGITQSPKYLFRKEGQNVTLSCEQNLNHDAMYWYRQDPGQGLRLIYYSQIVNDFQKGDIAEGYSVSREKKESFPLTVTSAQKNPTAFYLCASTTGRSDTQYFGPGTRLTVL.

Ten or more counts support this clone. V gene TRBV3-1 combines with J gene TRBJ1-4; the D gene is possibly TRBD1 (5 bases). Germline V lookup: CDR1 LGHDT, CDR2 YNNKEL (reference sequence). Trimming removed 4 bases at V and 10 bases at J, with 19 bases between. This CDR3 comprises 15 residues. The CDR3 DNA is TGTGCCAGCAGCCCAATTCAGGGAGAAGTGGGAAAACTGTTTTTT. Residues: CASSPIQGEVGKLFF.

This clone showed up just a few times. The chain links TRBV6-5 to TRBJ2-2, with TRBD2 matching 7 bases. Trimming took 0 bases from V and 4 from J; bases not matched to a gene: 11. The CDR3 has 18 residues. CDR1 MNHEY and CDR2 SVGAGI come from the germline V gene. The CDR3 region is CASSYSGGFEASTGELFF. The CDR3 DNA is TGTGCCAGCAGTTACTCGGGAGGGTTTGAGGCTAGCACCGGGGAGCTGTTTTTT.

This clone was recorded a few times. CDR3 protein: CASTAPRGRLHF. CDR3 DNA sequence: TGTGCCAGCACCGCCCCTAGGGGGCGCCTCCACTTT. V and J are TRBV28 and TRBJ1-6, with 7 bases fitting TRBD1. The CDR3 has 12 amino acids. Germline V gene lookup returns CDR1 MDHEN and CDR2 SYDVKM. V shed 7 bases, J shed 15 bases, and the junction held 9 bases outside the gene matches.

V is TRBV7-4 and J is TRBJ2-3, with 7 bases identical to TRBD2. The J segment lost 6 bases and the V segment lost 3 bases, leaving 15 bases of the junction unmatched. The CDR3 is 17 residues long. The germline CDR1 and CDR2 sequences are SGHVT and SQSDAQ. CDR3: CASSFRAGSDFSDTQYF. CDR3 in DNA: TGTGCCAGCAGCTTCCGAGCGGGATCTGACTTTTCGGATACGCAGTATTTT. The full variable domain, rest sourced from reference TRBV7-4 and TRBJ2-3, is GAGVSQSPRYKVAKRGRDVALRCDSISGHVTLYWYRQTLGQGSEVLTYSQSDAQRDKSGRPSGRFSAERPERSVSTLKIQRTEQGDSAVYLCASSFRAGSDFSDTQYFGPGTRLTVL.

The chain combines TRBV11-2 with TRBJ1-3; possible D gene TRBD1, 5 bases. This CDR3 is 15 amino acids long. Germline CDR1 is SGHAT and CDR2 is FQNNGV. Trimming shortened V by 2 bases and J by 14 bases, and 22 bases separated the two germline ends. CDR3 sequence (DNA): TGTGCCAGCAGCTTAACTCTGGACAATCCCAGAGCGGTATATTTT. Protein sequence: CASSLTLDNPRAVYF.

This clone was counted ten times or more. The rearrangement uses TRBV20-1 and TRBJ2-4; D is perhaps TRBD1 or TRBD2 (7 bases each). The CDR3 contains 16 residues. Trimming took off 2 bases at V and 1 base at J, with 15 bases between the two ends. In germline, CDR1 is DFQATT, CDR2 SNEGSKA (reference sequence). Written as DNA, the CDR3 is TGCAGTGCTAGACCTTCAGGGGGGGCGGCCAAAAACATTCAGTACTTC. Translation: CSARPSGGAAKNIQYF.

In its sample, this clone was seen a few times. The chain couples TRBV19 to TRBJ2-3; D is ambiguous. The CDR3 totals 14 residues. Germline CDR1 is LNHDA and CDR2 is SQIVND (reference sequence). Trimming pared 4 bases from V and 7 bases from J, leaving 15 bases between. CDR3 amino acids: CASSSTWCANTQYF. For the CDR3, the DNA is TGTGCCAGTAGTAGTACATGGTGCGCGAATACGCAGTATTTT.

CDR3 region: CSANEWTGRGETQYF. The CDR3, as DNA: TGCAGTGCTAACGAGTGGACAGGGAGGGGAGAGACCCAGTACTTC. The chain uses TRBV20-1 and TRBJ2-5, with a possible D match to TRBD1 (8 bases). Trimming removed 4 bases at V and 4 bases at J, with 19 bases between. The CDR3 sequence is 15 residues long. The germline V gene has CDR1 DFQATT and CDR2 SNEGSKA (reference sequence).

Comments on this clone: This may come from a read error, since a much larger clone is one base off. The chain couples TRBV5-5 to TRBJ2-1; no definite D call. V lost 4 bases to trimming and J lost 10 bases, with 15 bases between them. The CDR3 is 13 residues long. CDR1 SGHKS and CDR2 YYEKEE come from the germline V gene (reference sequence). In nucleotides, the CDR3 is TGTGCCAGCAGCCCCTCCCAGTGTTGGGAGCAGTTCTTC. Translating it yields CASSPSQCWEQFF.

The V gene is TRBV20-1, the J gene TRBJ1-1, with D hard to call. CDR1 is DFQATT and CDR2 is SNEGSKA in the germline V gene (reference sequence). V lost 4 bases to trimming and J lost 5 bases, with 17 bases between them. The CDR3 contains 14 residues. CDR3 bases: TGCAGTGCTACCTATTCGGGTTTGGGTACTGAAGCTTTCTTT. Protein: CSATYSGLGTEAFF.

The chain couples TRBV3-1 to TRBJ1-2; D not resolved. From germline, CDR1 is LGHDT and CDR2 YNNKEL (reference sequence). This CDR3 region has 18 residues. The V end lost 4 bases, the J end lost 2 bases, and 23 bases lay between the germline ends. CDR3 nucleotides: TGTGCCAGCAGCCCCGGTTTGCGGTGGCAGTATGAAAACTATGGCTACACCTTC. Its translation: CASSPGLRWQYENYGYTF. The complete variable domain, with remaining parts taken from reference TRBV3-1 and TRBJ1-2, reads DTAVSQTPKYLVTQMGNDKSIKCEQNLGHDTMYWYKQDSKKFLKIMFSYNNKELIINETVPNRFSPKSPDKAHLNLHINSLELGDSAVYFCASSPGLRWQYENYGYTFGSGTRLTVV.

This clone appeared many times. The same CDR3 also results from other DNA sequences found in this sample. The chain is built from TRBV25-1 and TRBJ1-6; D remains unclear. Trimming cost V 1 base and J 3 bases, with 16 bases left between them. The CDR3 contains 18 residues. The germline V gene has CDR1 MGHDK and CDR2 SYGVNS. The CDR3 DNA reads as TGTGCCAGCAGTGAATCGTCGTCCAAATCGGGCTATAATTCACCCCTCCACTTT. This sequence encodes CASSESSSKSGYNSPLHF. Together with reference TRBV25-1 and TRBJ1-6, the CDR3 gives the full variable domain: EADIYQTPRYLVIGTGKKITLECSQTMGHDKMYWYQQDPGMELHLIHYSYGVNSTEKGDLSSESTVSRIRTEHFPLTLESARPSHTSQYLCASSESSSKSGYNSPLHFGNGTRLTVT.

To note about this clone: The conserved closing phenylalanine or tryptophan is absent in this CDR3, likely reflecting a read error. This chain connects TRBV4-1 to TRBJ1-5, with D possibly matching TRBD1 (6 bases). Germline lookup yields CDR1 MGHRA and CDR2 YSYEKL. With 0 bases removed from V and 10 bases from J, the gap between germline ends came to 16 bases. This CDR3 is built from 15 residues. CDR3 loop: CASSQDRTGRCPQHL. The CDR3 nucleotides are TGCGCCAGCAGCCAAGATCGAACAGGGAGGTGTCCCCAGCATCTT.

Many counts were recorded for this clone. This chain connects TRBV5-1 to TRBJ1-2, with 7 positions matching TRBD1. The CDR3 is made up of 14 amino acids. Germline V gives CDR1 SGHRS, CDR2 YFSETQ. J lost 6 bases, V lost 4 bases, and 9 bases had no gene match. This chain's CDR3 is CASSPNTGDNGYTF. The CDR3 coding sequence is TGCGCCAGCAGCCCAAATACAGGGGACAATGGCTACACCTTC.

Regarding this clone: Lacking the conserved final phenylalanine or tryptophan, this CDR3 likely reflects a read error. This chain's CDR3 is CASIYNRGNSPLHS. The CDR3 DNA reads as TGTGCCAGCATTTACAACAGGGGTAATTCACCCCTCCACTCT. The V gene is TRBV6-6, the J gene TRBJ1-6, with 7 bases fitting TRBD1. Germline loops: CDR1 MNHNY, CDR2 SVGAGI (reference sequence). The CDR3 is 14 residues long.

Ten or more counts support this clone. The chain recombines TRBV6-1 with TRBJ1-2, with 8 bases fitting TRBD1. V lost 4 bases, J lost 2 bases, and 3 bases stayed unmatched. The CDR3 runs 14 residues. CDR1 is MNHNS, CDR2 SASEGT, per germline. CDR3 in DNA: TGTGCCAGCAGTGCGGACAGGGCGAACTATGGCTACACCTTC. Translated, it gives CASSADRANYGYTF.

This clone has a count of ten or more. A read error may explain this, as a much larger clone is one base away. It is likely a read error, because the conserved phenylalanine at the end of the CDR3 is missing. J is TRBJ1-3 and V is TRBV19; a possible D gene is TRBD1 (5 bases). The germline V gene has CDR1 LNHDA and CDR2 SQIVND (reference sequence). V shed 7 bases and J shed 0 bases, with 16 bases lying between them. The CDR3 has 16 amino acids. The CDR3, as DNA: TGTGCCAGTAATTCCGACAGACCTGACTCTGGAAACACCATATATCTT. Residues: CASNSDRPDSGNTIYL.

The chain is built from TRBV27 and TRBJ2-5, with D hard to call. V was trimmed by 5 bases and J by 5 bases, leaving 6 bases between them. From germline, CDR1 is MNHEY and CDR2 SMNVEV (reference sequence). This CDR3 is 11 amino acids long. CDR3 sequence (DNA): TGTGCCAGCAGTCCTCAGGAGACCCAGTACTTC. This translates into CASSPQETQYF.

This clone ranks as medium-sized. The V call is TRBV19, the J call TRBJ2-7; D is possibly TRBD1 (5 bases). CDR1 and CDR2 (germline): LNHDA, SQIVND (reference sequence). CDR3 length: 13 residues. The V end lost 1 base, the J end lost 5 bases, and 9 bases lay between the germline ends. The CDR3 region is CASSIGEGDEQYF. The CDR3 nucleotides read TGTGCCAGTAGTATAGGGGAAGGGGACGAGCAGTACTTC.

CDR3: CASVPWGGISNYGYTF. The DNA for the CDR3 is TGTGCCAGCGTCCCATGGGGCGGAATTTCTAACTATGGCTACACCTTC. The chain has TRBV6-2 or TRBV6-3 and TRBJ1-2; D may be TRBD1 (5 bases). The germline V gene encodes CDR1 MNHEY and CDR2 SVGEGT. This CDR3 comprises 16 residues. V lost 8 bases, J lost 0 bases, and 19 bases lay in between.

Sample share makes this clone medium-sized. The V gene is TRBV20-1, the J gene TRBJ1-6, with a possible D match to TRBD1 (5 bases). CDR1 is DFQATT, CDR2 SNEGSKA, per germline (reference sequence). The V gene lost 5 bases and the J gene lost 4 bases, with 12 bases spanning the gap. This CDR3 comprises 14 residues. The CDR3, as DNA: TGCAGTGCTCCTACCAGGGAGTATAATTCACCCCTCCACTTT. This sequence encodes CSAPTREYNSPLHF.